This record covers a single T cell receptor beta chain. The data stem from a study of shared clonotypes between healthy human individuals. At deep level, the assay was performed. Sequencing used immunoSEQ multiplex PCR; TCRdb keeps in-frame clones, though not all of them. The sample yields 530,000 or so clones, 60% to 80% seen once. Study donors comprised healthy, HIV-negative adults devoid of recent acute infection or vaccination. Unsorted samples relied on roughly 100 million PBMCs, which served as the source of genomic DNA. This TCR was sampled from a woman aged 40 to 50 in good health. Some clones in this sample may be carry-over from other donors' samples. The specimen was PBMCs.

The CDR3 protein is CATHRMPGEETQYF. The CDR3 DNA reads TGCGCCACCCATCGGATGCCAGGGGAAGAGACCCAGTACTTC. The chain employs TRBV5-1 and TRBJ2-5; possible D gene TRBD1, 6 bases. V lost 9 bases to trimming and J lost 3 bases, with 18 bases between them. The CDR3 has 14 residues. Germline assignment: CDR1 SGHRS and CDR2 YFSETQ. The full variable domain, in which reference TRBV5-1 and TRBJ2-5 provide the parts outside the CDR3, is KAGVTQTPRYLIKTRGQQVTLSCSPISGHRSVSWYQQTPGQGLQFLFEYFSETQRNKGNFPGRFSGRQFSNSRSEMNVSTLELGDSALYLCATHRMPGEETQYFGPGTRLLVL.